This T cell receptor beta chain emerged from a study of T cells after posttransplantation cyclophosphamide. Peripheral blood was collected from the related graft donor on the marrow donation day. As concerns this clone: Its cognate antigen is unknown.

TCRdb's table, derived via immunoSEQ multiplex PCR, lists solely in-frame clones and lacks some. There are about 47,000 clones in the sample; about 91% occur only once, and 3% to 3.5% lies in the top ten. Trimming pared 6 bases from V and 3 bases from J, leaving 8 bases between. CDR1 is MNHEY and CDR2 is SVGAGI in the germline V gene. The CDR3 extends over 12 amino acids. Study-level findings and limits: After PTCy, TRB diversity resembled that of CNI/methotrexate controls. Blood and skin or GI T cell repertoires showed limited TRB overlap.

Source material: PBMCs. The sequence was obtained from a woman between 45 and 65 years old in good health and a related stem cell transplant donor. This rearrangement joins TRBV6-5 to TRBJ2-5, with D hard to call. CDR3 sequence: CASRTEEETQYF. The CDR3 DNA reads as TGTGCCAGCAGGACCGAGGAAGAGACCCAGTACTTC.